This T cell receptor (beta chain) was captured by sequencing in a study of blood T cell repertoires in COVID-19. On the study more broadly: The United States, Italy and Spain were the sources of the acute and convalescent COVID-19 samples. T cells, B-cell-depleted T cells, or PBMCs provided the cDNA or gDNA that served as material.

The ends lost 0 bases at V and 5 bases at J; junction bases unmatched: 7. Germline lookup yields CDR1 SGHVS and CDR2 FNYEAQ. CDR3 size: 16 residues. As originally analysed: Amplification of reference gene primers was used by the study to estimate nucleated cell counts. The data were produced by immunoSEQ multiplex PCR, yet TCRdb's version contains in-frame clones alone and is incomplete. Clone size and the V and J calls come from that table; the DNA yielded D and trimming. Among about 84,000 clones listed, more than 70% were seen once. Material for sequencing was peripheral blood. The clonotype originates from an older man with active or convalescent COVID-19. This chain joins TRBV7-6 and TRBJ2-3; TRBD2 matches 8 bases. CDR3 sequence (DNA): TGTGCCAGCAGCTTAGCCCCGGGACTAGTAAAAGATACGCAGTATTTT. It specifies CASSLAPGLVKDTQYF.